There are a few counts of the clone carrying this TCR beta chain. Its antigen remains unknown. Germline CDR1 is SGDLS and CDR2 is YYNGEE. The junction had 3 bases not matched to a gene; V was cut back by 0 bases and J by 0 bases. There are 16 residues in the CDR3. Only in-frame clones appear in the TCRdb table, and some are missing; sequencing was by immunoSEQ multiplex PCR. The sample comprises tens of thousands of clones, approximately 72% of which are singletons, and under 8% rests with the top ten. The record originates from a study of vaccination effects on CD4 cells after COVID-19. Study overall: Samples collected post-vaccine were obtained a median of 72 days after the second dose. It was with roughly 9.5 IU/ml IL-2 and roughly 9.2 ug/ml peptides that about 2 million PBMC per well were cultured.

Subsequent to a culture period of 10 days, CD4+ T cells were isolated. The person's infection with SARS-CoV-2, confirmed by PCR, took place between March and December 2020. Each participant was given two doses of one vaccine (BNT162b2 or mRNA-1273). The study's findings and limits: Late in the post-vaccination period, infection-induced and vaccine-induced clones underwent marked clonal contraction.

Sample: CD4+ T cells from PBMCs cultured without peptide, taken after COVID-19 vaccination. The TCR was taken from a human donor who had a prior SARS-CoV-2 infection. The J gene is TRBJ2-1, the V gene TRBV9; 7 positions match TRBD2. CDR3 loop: CASSVAGGISYNEQFF. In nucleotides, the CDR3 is TGTGCCAGCAGCGTAGCCGGGGGGATCTCCTACAATGAGCAGTTCTTC. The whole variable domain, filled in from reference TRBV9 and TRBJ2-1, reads DSGVTQTPKHLITATGQRVTLRCSPRSGDLSVYWYQQSLDQGLQFLIQYYNGEERAKGNILERFSAQQFPDLHSELNLSSLELGDSALYFCASSVAGGISYNEQFFGPGTRLTVL.